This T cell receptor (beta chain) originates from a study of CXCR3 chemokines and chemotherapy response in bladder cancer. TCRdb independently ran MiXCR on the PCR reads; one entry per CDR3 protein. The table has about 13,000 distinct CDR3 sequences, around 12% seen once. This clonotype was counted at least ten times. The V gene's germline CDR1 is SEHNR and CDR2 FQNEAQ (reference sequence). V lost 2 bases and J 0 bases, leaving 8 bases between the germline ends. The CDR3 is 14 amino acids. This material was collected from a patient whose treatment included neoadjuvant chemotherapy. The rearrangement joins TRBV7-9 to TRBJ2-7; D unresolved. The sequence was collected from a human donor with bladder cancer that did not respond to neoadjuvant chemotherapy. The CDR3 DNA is TGTGCCAGCAGCTTAACGGTCAGCTCCTACGAGCAGTACTTC. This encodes CASSLTVSSYEQYF.